One sample yielded the 14 T cell receptor beta chains listed below, sequenced in a study of monozygotic twins with inflammatory bowel disease. Reprocessing the 5' RACE reads, TCRdb reports a single entry for every CDR3 protein and omits DNA. Its table records some 450,000 distinct CDR3 sequences. The sample consisted of blood. The receptors stem from a human donor with ulcerative colitis or Crohn's disease, or a healthy co-twin of an affected twin (not recorded which).

The V call is TRBV30, the J call TRBJ1-5. Germline-derived CDR1 and CDR2 are GTSNPN and SVGIG (reference sequence). The CDR3 has 13 residues. The CDR3: CAWSVQGNQPQHF.

The CDR3 loop is CASSQGGPGSNQPQHF. J is TRBJ1-5 and V is TRBV3-1; lacking DNA, the TRBD1 call made by TCRdb goes unchecked. From germline, CDR1 is LGHDT and CDR2 YNNKEL (reference sequence). The CDR3 spans 16 residues. Filled out from reference TRBV3-1 and TRBJ1-5, the complete variable domain reads DTAVSQTPKYLVTQMGNDKSIKCEQNLGHDTMYWYKQDSKKFLKIMFSYNNKELIINETVPNRFSPKSPDKAHLNLHINSLELGDSAVYFCASSQGGPGSNQPQHFGDGTRLSIL.

This rearrangement joins TRBV4-1 to TRBJ2-1; TCRdb designates TRBD2, a call that cannot be tested without DNA. Germline V gives CDR1 MGHRA, CDR2 YSYEKL. The CDR3 loop spans 14 amino acids. The chain's CDR3 is CASSPGGGLNEQFF.

J is TRBJ2-2 and V is TRBV5-1; TCRdb outputs TRBD1, but without DNA this stays unchecked. The CDR3 runs to 16 residues. Germline V gene data show CDR1 as SGHRS and CDR2 as YFSETQ. The CDR3 sequence is CASSLAWTPVTGELFF.

The genes are TRBV7-2 and TRBJ2-7; TCRdb designates TRBD2, a call that cannot be tested without DNA. The CDR3 has 15 amino acids. From germline, CDR1 is SGHTA and CDR2 FQGNSA. This chain's CDR3 is CASSLEAGFSYEQYF.

The chain has TRBV20-1 and TRBJ2-1. There are 13 residues in the CDR3. CDR1 and CDR2 (germline): DFQATT, SNEGSKA (reference sequence). CDR3 protein: CSARRHVVSEQFF.

The chain couples TRBV5-1 to TRBJ1-4; TCRdb indicates TRBD1, and absent DNA this call remains unverified. This CDR3 is built from 15 residues. Germline V gives CDR1 SGHRS, CDR2 YFSETQ. The CDR3 spells CASSEQGGANEKLFF.

V and J are TRBV4-1 and TRBJ2-5; as DNA is missing, the TRBD1 call by TCRdb cannot be tested. In germline, CDR1 is MGHRA, CDR2 YSYEKL. The CDR3 totals 16 residues. CDR3 sequence reads: CASSQDRGRGQETQYF.

The rearrangement uses TRBV5-1 and TRBJ2-7. Germline lookup yields CDR1 SGHRS and CDR2 YFSETQ. The CDR3 sequence is 11 residues long. The CDR3 here is CASSLSNEQYF.

The rearrangement uses TRBV5-1 and TRBJ2-3; the TRBD1 assignment by TCRdb is unverifiable without DNA. Per germline, CDR1 SGHRS and CDR2 YFSETQ. CDR3 length equals 16 residues. The CDR3 region is CASSRGAGAVTDTQYF. Drawing the rest from reference TRBV5-1 and TRBJ2-3, the complete variable domain is KAGVTQTPRYLIKTRGQQVTLSCSPISGHRSVSWYQQTPGQGLQFLFEYFSETQRNKGNFPGRFSGRQFSNSRSEMNVSTLELGDSALYLCASSRGAGAVTDTQYFGPGTRLTVL.

The chain uses TRBV5-1 and TRBJ1-4. The CDR3 extends over 16 amino acids. Germline lookup yields CDR1 SGHRS and CDR2 YFSETQ. The CDR3 here is CASSSGHLGTNEKLFF.

This chain connects TRBV20-1 to TRBJ2-7; TCRdb reports TRBD1, a call that lacks DNA to check it against. Germline CDR1 and CDR2: DFQATT and SNEGSKA (reference sequence). The CDR3 has 14 amino acids. CDR3 loop: CSARYPANYYEQYF.

The chain combines TRBV7-2 with TRBJ1-5; TCRdb lists TRBD1, though no DNA is available to test this call. Germline CDR1 and CDR2: SGHTA and FQGNSA. The CDR3 loop spans 16 amino acids. The CDR3 region is CASSLGRVWNNQPQHF.

The chain combines TRBV24-1 with TRBJ2-3; TCRdb indicates TRBD1, and absent DNA this call remains unverified. The CDR3 spans 14 residues. Looked up from germline, CDR1 is KGHDR and CDR2 is SFDVKD. CDR3 in amino acids: CATSDLGQTDTQYF.